Listed here are 32 T cell receptor beta chains from one sample, sequenced in a study of T cell repertoires in cytomegalovirus infection. Each CDR3 protein is one row after TCRdb ran MiXCR on the reads. The data hold 510,000 or so distinct CDR3 sequences, with more than 20% observed a single time. The specimen sequenced was PBMCs. These receptors all come from a human donor in good health (CMV status not recorded). Some clones in this sample may be carry-over from other donors' samples.

The V call is TRBV11-2, the J call TRBJ2-5; a possible D gene is TRBD2 (6 bases). V shed 4 bases and J shed 4 bases, with 22 bases lying between them. Germline CDR1 reads SGHAT; CDR2 reads FQNNGV. This CDR3 has 17 amino acids. This CDR3 is CASSSWGVHGGRETQYF. In DNA, the CDR3 is TGTGCCAGCAGCTCTTGGGGGGTACACGGAGGGCGAGAGACCCAGTACTTC.

The chain recombines TRBV6-2 or TRBV6-3 with TRBJ1-5; D is perhaps TRBD1 (6 bases). The CDR3 is 17 residues long. The germline gives CDR1 MNHEY, CDR2 SVGEGT. V gave up 2 bases and J gave up 7 bases, with 21 bases separating them. CDR3 in DNA: TGTGCCAGCAGTTACGATGTAGGGGGACTTGATTCCCAGCCCCAGCATTTT. This sequence encodes CASSYDVGGLDSQPQHF.

The chain has TRBV20-1 and TRBJ2-1, with 7 bases fitting TRBD2. Losses at the gene ends were 3 bases for V and 6 bases for J; bases not matched to a gene: 14. Per germline, CDR1 DFQATT and CDR2 SNEGSKA (reference sequence). This CDR3 comprises 16 residues. The CDR3 DNA reads TGCAGTGCTAGCCGGGTCGAGGGCGGGAGTGTCAATGAGCAGTTCTTC. Amino acids: CSASRVEGGSVNEQFF.

This clonotype has a count of ten or more. The chain combines TRBV7-8 with TRBJ1-6; TRBD1 might be the D (6 bases). Germline CDR1 is SGHVS and CDR2 is FQNEAQ. CDR3 length: 14 amino acids. The V and J ends lost 6 bases and 7 bases respectively, with 13 bases between them. The CDR3 DNA sequence: TGTGCCAGCAGGGACAGTTCGGGCAATTCACCCCTCCACTTT. It is translated as CASRDSSGNSPLHF. The variable domain in full, with the rest retrieved from reference TRBV7-8 and TRBJ1-6, is GAGVSQSPRYKVAKRGQDVALRCDPISGHVSLFWYQQALGQGPEFLTYFQNEAQLDKSGLPSDRFFAERPEGSVSTLKIQRTQQEDSAVYLCASRDSSGNSPLHFGNGTRLTVT.

V usage is TRBV27 and J usage is TRBJ1-6; D remains unclear. The CDR3 consists of 14 residues. CDR1 is MNHEY, CDR2 SMNVEV, per germline (reference sequence). V lost 4 bases, J lost 8 bases, and 12 bases lay in between. The CDR3: CASSSMRSDSPLHF. The CDR3 DNA reads as TGTGCCAGCAGTTCAATGAGGTCGGATTCACCCCTCCACTTT.

This clonotype was observed a few times. The V and J genes are TRBV7-8 and TRBJ2-3; D unresolved. V lost 0 bases to trimming and J lost 2 bases, with 15 bases between them. This CDR3 has 17 amino acids. Germline-derived CDR1 and CDR2 are SGHVS and FQNEAQ. The CDR3 protein is CASSLAPFGPSTDTQYF. CDR3 bases: TGTGCCAGCAGCTTAGCGCCTTTTGGACCGTCCACAGATACGCAGTATTTT.

This chain uses TRBV11-2 with TRBJ1-6; maybe TRBD1 (6 bases). Germline loops: CDR1 SGHAT, CDR2 FQNNGV. CDR3 length: 15 amino acids. V shed 4 bases and J shed 7 bases, with 14 bases lying between them. The CDR3: CASSSNRASNSPLHF. In nucleotides, the CDR3 is TGTGCCAGCAGCTCCAACAGGGCATCGAATTCACCCCTCCACTTT. The whole variable domain, remainder taken from reference TRBV11-2 and TRBJ1-6, is EAGVAQSPRYKIIEKRQSVAFWCNPISGHATLYWYQQILGQGPKLLIQFQNNGVVDDSQLPKDRFSAERLKGVDSTLKIQPAKLEDSAVYLCASSSNRASNSPLHFGNGTRLTVT.

The V gene is TRBV4-3, the J gene TRBJ2-7, with D possibly being TRBD2 (5 bases). Germline CDR1 LGHNA, CDR2 YSLEER. The CDR3 consists of 15 residues. V dropped 0 bases and J dropped 4 bases, with 13 bases sitting between them. The CDR3 spells CASSQEVLGVYEQYF. CDR3 nucleotide sequence: TGCGCCAGCAGCCAAGAGGTACTGGGAGTGTACGAGCAGTACTTC.

This clonotype was counted ten times or more. The rearrangement joins TRBV7-2 to TRBJ1-6, with D hard to call. V dropped 3 bases and J dropped 7 bases, with 4 bases sitting between them. The CDR3 has 12 residues. Looked up from germline, CDR1 is SGHTA and CDR2 is FQGNSA. CDR3 nucleotides: TGTGCCAGCAGCTTCGGGAATTCACCCCTCCACTTT. As protein: CASSFGNSPLHF.

There are many counts of this clonotype. The rearrangement links TRBV11-2 to TRBJ2-1; TRBD2 aligns across 10 bases. CDR1 and CDR2 from the germline V gene are SGHAT and FQNNGV. J gave up 0 bases and V 4 bases, and 12 bases lay outside the gene matches. The CDR3 totals 19 residues. The CDR3 DNA reads as TGTGCCAGCAGCTGGTTAGAAGGGCTAGCGGGAGACTCCTACAATGAGCAGTTCTTC. This sequence encodes CASSWLEGLAGDSYNEQFF.

This clonotype has a handful of counts. V is TRBV7-2 and J is TRBJ2-5; possible D gene TRBD2, 6 bases. Trimming stripped 4 bases from V and 2 bases from J, with 11 bases between. CDR3 size: 14 residues. Germline V gene sequence: CDR1 SGHTA, CDR2 FQGNSA. The CDR3 loop is CASSSPGLQETQYF. CDR3 in DNA: TGTGCCAGCAGCTCCCCCGGACTACAAGAGACCCAGTACTTC.

This clonotype has more than one count but fewer than ten. V and J are TRBV5-6 and TRBJ2-3; TRBD2 agrees at 13 bases. Germline-derived CDR1 and CDR2 are SGHDT and YYEEEE. The CDR3 sequence is 17 residues long. V was clipped by 1 base and J by 2 bases; unmatched bases: 4. The CDR3 loop reads CASSLRGTSGATDTQYF. The DNA of the CDR3 is TGTGCCAGCAGCTTGAGAGGGACTAGCGGGGCCACAGATACGCAGTATTTT.

The chain couples TRBV2 to TRBJ2-2, with TRBD1 matching over 8 bases. Trimming at V came to 5 bases and at J to 4 bases, leaving 3 bases not matched to a gene. This CDR3 is 14 amino acids long. Germline-derived CDR1 and CDR2 are SNHLY and FYNNEI. The CDR3 DNA follows: TGTGCCAGCAGTCAGACAGGGGCCACCGGGGAGCTGTTTTTT. It codes for CASSQTGATGELFF.

This clonotype was counted many times. The genes are TRBV7-2 and TRBJ2-5; 13 bases fit TRBD2. This CDR3 has 15 amino acids. Looked up from germline, CDR1 is SGHTA and CDR2 is FQGNSA. V gave up 8 bases and J gave up 5 bases; unmatched junction bases: 8. CDR3 sequence: CASGGLAGVMETQYF. CDR3 coding DNA: TGTGCCAGCGGAGGACTAGCGGGAGTTATGGAGACCCAGTACTTC.

The chain carries TRBV27 and TRBJ2-7; D call uncertain. This CDR3 has 16 residues. Per germline, CDR1 MNHEY and CDR2 SMNVEV (reference sequence). The V end lost 3 bases, the J end lost 2 bases, and 17 bases lay between the germline ends. CDR3: CASSLYPSPTTYEQYF. The CDR3 DNA sequence: TGTGCCAGCAGTTTGTACCCGTCACCGACCACCTACGAGCAGTACTTC.

The CDR3 sequence: CASSEGLGQITGELFF. In DNA form, the CDR3 reads TGTGCCAGCAGTGAGGGGTTGGGGCAGATCACCGGGGAGCTGTTTTTT. This chain links TRBV27 with TRBJ2-2; the D gene could be TRBD1 or TRBD2 (5 bases each). Between the trimmed V and J ends, which lost 5 bases and 4 bases, there was a span of 17 bases. This CDR3 has 16 residues. Germline CDR1 and CDR2: MNHEY and SMNVEV (reference sequence).

This clonotype was detected a few times. The J gene is TRBJ2-7, the V gene TRBV6-2 or TRBV6-3, with 7 positions matching TRBD2. This CDR3 is built from 15 residues. From germline, CDR1 is MNHEY and CDR2 SVGEGT. V dropped 6 bases and J dropped 3; count of bases not matched to a gene: 11. In nucleotides, the CDR3 is TGTGCCAGCAGCCCACACCAGGCTAGCGGCTACGAGCAGTACTTC. This codes for CASSPHQASGYEQYF.

This clonotype was detected only a few times. V is TRBV7-2 and J is TRBJ1-3; perhaps TRBD1 as D (5 bases). V was clipped by 2 bases and J by 0 bases, with 8 bases between them. This CDR3 is built from 15 residues. Germline-derived CDR1 and CDR2 are SGHTA and FQGNSA. The CDR3 DNA is TGTGCCAGCAGCTTATGGGGGAACTCTGGAAACACCATATATTTT. Its translation is CASSLWGNSGNTIYF. Full variable domain (missing parts from reference TRBV7-2 and TRBJ1-3): GAGVSQSPSNKVTEKGKDVELRCDPISGHTALYWYRQSLGQGLEFLIYFQGNSAPDKSGLPSDRFSAERTGGSVSTLTIQRTQQEDSAVYLCASSLWGNSGNTIYFGEGSWLTVV.

This clonotype was observed a few times. This chain links TRBV6-8 with TRBJ2-7; 8 bases map to TRBD2. Germline V lookup: CDR1 MNHGY, CDR2 SAAAGT. V lost 2 bases to trimming and J lost 2 bases; unmatched junction nucleotides: 5. The CDR3 is made up of 15 amino acids. The CDR3 loop is CASSYGAGGTYEQYF. The DNA for the CDR3 is TGTGCCAGCAGTTACGGTGCGGGGGGTACCTACGAGCAGTACTTC.

The gene calls are TRBV7-3 and TRBJ2-3; TRBD2 matches 7 bases. The CDR3 runs 20 residues. The V gene end was trimmed by 0 bases and the J gene end by 2 bases; junction bases not matched to a gene: 17. Germline V gene sequence: CDR1 SGHTA, CDR2 FQGTGA. CDR3: CASSLTRRKGPAGDTDTQYF. CDR3 bases: TGTGCCAGCAGCTTAACGCGGAGGAAGGGGCCGGCGGGGGACACAGATACGCAGTATTTT.

The V gene is TRBV7-8, the J gene TRBJ1-2; D gene unclear. V lost 1 base to trimming and J lost 13 bases, with 16 bases between them. This CDR3 has 13 amino acids. Germline loops: CDR1 SGHVS, CDR2 FQNEAQ. DNA of the CDR3: TGTGCCAGCAGCTTAGGGACTATGGTACCCGGCACCTTC. As protein: CASSLGTMVPGTF.

V is TRBV11-3 and J is TRBJ2-7; D not certain. The CDR3 is made up of 13 amino acids. Germline V gene data show CDR1 as SGHNT and CDR2 as YENEEA. V lost 6 bases to trimming and J lost 4 bases, with 13 bases between them. CDR3 region: CASRRDGAYEQYV. CDR3 nucleotides: TGTGCCAGCAGAAGGGATGGTGCGTACGAGCAGTACGTC.

The chain links TRBV4-1 to TRBJ1-1; no firm D call. CDR3 length: 16 residues. CDR1 MGHRA and CDR2 YSYEKL come from the germline V gene. Deletions cut 0 bases from V and 10 bases from J, with 21 bases between. CDR3 residues: CASSQELIGGRVRAFF. The CDR3 nucleotides are TGCGCCAGCAGCCAAGAACTGATAGGAGGGAGGGTCAGAGCTTTCTTT.

Notes on this clonotype: Relative to the germline gene, one junction end is altered; a read error may explain this. This chain connects TRBV19 to TRBJ1-1, with 8 bases aligning to TRBD1. The germline V gene has CDR1 LNHDA and CDR2 SQIVND (reference sequence). This CDR3 is built from 12 residues. CDR3 DNA: TGTGCCAGTAGTATAGGCGGGACAGGACCGAACTTT. Protein sequence: CASSIGGTGPNF.

This clonotype was seen more than once but under ten times. V and J are TRBV7-2 and TRBJ2-3; possibly TRBD2 for D (5 bases). The CDR3 length is 12 residues. V lost 5 bases and J lost 8, with 11 bases in between. Per the germline V gene, CDR1 is SGHTA and CDR2 is FQGNSA. The CDR3 loop is CASSRLLGTQYF. The DNA for the CDR3 is TGTGCCAGCAGCCGACTACTGGGTACGCAGTATTTT. Full variable domain (outside the CDR3, taken from reference TRBV7-2 and TRBJ2-3): GAGVSQSPSNKVTEKGKDVELRCDPISGHTALYWYRQSLGQGLEFLIYFQGNSAPDKSGLPSDRFSAERTGGSVSTLTIQRTQQEDSAVYLCASSRLLGTQYFGPGTRLTVL.

The chain recombines TRBV7-4 with TRBJ2-2; the D is unclear. Germline CDR1 SGHVT, CDR2 SQSDAQ. V was shortened by 2 bases and J by 7 bases, with 8 bases between the two germline ends. The CDR3 runs to 13 residues. The CDR3 reads CASSLSSSGELFF. CDR3 coding DNA: TGTGCCAGCAGCTTATCATCTAGCGGGGAGCTGTTTTTT.

The chain carries TRBV5-1 and TRBJ2-1, with unresolved D. With 2 bases removed from V and 0 bases from J, the gap between germline ends came to 9 bases. Germline V gene data show CDR1 as SGHRS and CDR2 as YFSETQ. CDR3 length equals 15 residues. The CDR3 DNA follows: TGCGCCAGCAGCTTCGACGTAGGCTCCTACAATGAGCAGTTCTTC. Encoded protein: CASSFDVGSYNEQFF.

This clonotype was seen repeatedly, ten times or more. The genes are TRBV7-8 and TRBJ1-5; maybe TRBD1 (5 bases). Per the germline V gene, CDR1 is SGHVS and CDR2 is FQNEAQ. Trimming took 2 bases from V and 8 from J, leaving 16 bases between them. The CDR3 is 15 residues long. For the CDR3, the DNA is TGTGCCAGCAGCTTATCAGCGGGGGGGATGGAGCCCCAGCATTTT. This sequence encodes CASSLSAGGMEPQHF.

The chain employs TRBV12-3 or TRBV12-4 and TRBJ2-1; 7 nucleotides agree with TRBD2. V dropped 5 bases and J dropped 5; count of bases not matched to a gene: 3. The CDR3 has 13 residues. CDR3 nucleotide sequence: TGTGCCAGCAGTAGCGGGAATAACAATGAGCAGTTCTTC. Translating it yields CASSSGNNNEQFF.

The V and J genes are TRBV5-3 and TRBJ1-4; 7 bases align to TRBD1. TRBV5-3 is an ORF, and what it does is uncertain. CDR3 size: 14 residues. J was trimmed by 5 bases and V by 8 bases; bases with no gene match: 9. The CDR3 protein is CASSPGQQNEKLFF. The CDR3 DNA follows: TGTGCCAGCAGCCCGGGACAGCAAAATGAAAAACTGTTTTTT.

The chain uses TRBV6-2 or TRBV6-3 and TRBJ2-1, with D perhaps matching TRBD1 (5 bases). The CDR3 sequence is 12 residues long. Germline assignment: CDR1 MNHEY and CDR2 SVGEGT. Trimming removed 9 bases from V and 12 bases from J, with 18 bases in between. CDR3 residues: CASRGSNRVQFF. The CDR3 DNA follows: TGTGCCAGTAGGGGTAGCAATCGGGTGCAGTTCTTC.

This clonotype was detected only a few times. The V call is TRBV29-1, the J call TRBJ2-3, with D perhaps matching TRBD1 (5 bases). Looked up from germline, CDR1 is SQVTM and CDR2 is ANQGSEA. The CDR3 runs 12 residues. Deletions cut 4 bases from V and 6 bases from J, with 11 bases between. CDR3 DNA sequence: TGCAGCGTTGTTTCAGGGTGGGATACGCAGTATTTT. Translating gives CSVVSGWDTQYF.